A selection of T cell receptor beta chains follows, all from one sample in a study of CD8 T cells in Susac syndrome. One entry per CDR3 protein, called by TCRdb with MiXCR from the immunoSEQ multiplex PCR reads. There are 210,000 or so distinct CDR3 sequences in the sample; approximately 94% occur only once, and around 0.15% lies in the top ten. Sequenced input: CD4+ T cells from PBMCs. The receptors were gathered from a human donor with Susac syndrome. The CDR3 runs from the conserved cysteine through the conserved F or W. D genes are given only for firm matches. Only some rows state a clone size, as once, few, many or a class for expanded clones.

d_gene	j_gene	v_gene	abundance	CDR3nt	CDR3aa
.	TRBJ2-7	TRBV24-1	.	TGTGCCATCGGCACGGCAACCTACGAGCAGTACTTC	CAIGTATYEQYF
.	TRBJ1-6	TRBV7-2	.	TGTGCCAGCAGCTTTGGAACCTCCCGATATAATTCACCCCTCCACTTT	CASSFGTSRYNSPLHF
.	TRBJ2-3	TRBV2	.	TGTGCCAGCAGTGGTAGCACAGATACGCAGTATTTT	CASSGSTDTQYF
TRBD2	TRBJ2-1	TRBV18	.	TGTGCCAGCTCACCAGGGACTAGCGGGGTGGAGCAGTTCTTC	CASSPGTSGVEQFF
TRBD1	TRBJ1-1	TRBV11-3	.	TGTGCCAGCAGCGGACGACAGGGGAGTACTGAAGCTTTCTTT	CASSGRQGSTEAFF
TRBD1	TRBJ2-5	TRBV20-1	.	TGCAGTGCTCTAGCACGGTTAGAGGGGGCTGAGACCCAGTACTTC	CSALARLEGAETQYF
.	TRBJ1-2	TRBV30	.	TGTGCCTGGAGGGGGGGGTATGGCAGGGAAAGTGGTGGCTACACCTTC	CAWRGGYGRESGGYTF
.	TRBJ2-2	TRBV11-1	few	TGTGCCAGCAGCTTAGCCGGGGGGAACACCGGGGAGCTGTTTTTT	CASSLAGGNTGELFF
.	TRBJ2-3	TRBV7-9	.	TGTGCCAGCAGCTCCCGCTCAGATACGCAGTATTTT	CASSSRSDTQYF
TRBD1	TRBJ1-1	TRBV29-1	.	TGCAGCTGCGTCCAGGGGGCTAAAAACACTGAAGCTTTCTTT	CSCVQGAKNTEAFF
.	TRBJ1-1	TRBV7-9	.	TGTGCCAGCAGCTTACTACAGGACACTGAAGCTTTCTTT	CASSLLQDTEAFF
TRBD1	TRBJ2-1	TRBV5-4	.	TGTGCCAGCAGCTGGAGGACAGGGGTCAATGAGCAGTTCTTC	CASSWRTGVNEQFF
TRBD2	TRBJ2-3	TRBV9	.	TGTGCCAGCAGCCCAAAAGGAGAGCGGGGGGCAAGCACAGATACGCAGTATTTT	CASSPKGERGASTDTQYF
.	TRBJ1-4	TRBV9	.	TGTGCCAGCAGCGTCAACCCGGACAGTGAAAAACTGTTTTTT	CASSVNPDSEKLFF
.	TRBJ1-2	TRBV30	.	TGTGCCTGGCTGACTCGGCGTAACTATGGCTACACCTTC	CAWLTRRNYGYTF
.	TRBJ1-6	TRBV25-1	few	TGTGCCAGCAGTGGAGGGGATAGAGCTTCACCCCTCCACTTT	CASSGGDRASPLHF
.	TRBJ2-1	TRBV29-1	.	TGCAGCGTTGATGAGGGACGGGGTGAGCAGTTCTTC	CSVDEGRGEQFF
TRBD1	TRBJ1-4	TRBV5-1	.	TGCGCCAGCAGCTTAACAGGGGTCACTAATGAAAAACTGTTTTTT	CASSLTGVTNEKLFF
TRBD1	TRBJ1-2	TRBV6-5	.	TGTGCCAGCAGTTACCGACAGGGGGCAAATGGCTACACCTTC	CASSYRQGANGYTF
.	TRBJ1-1	TRBV12-3/TRBV12-4	.	TGTGCCAGCAGTTTCGGGGTAAATTCGAACGAAGCTTTCTTT	CASSFGVNSNEAFF
.	TRBJ1-5	TRBV7-2	.	TGTGCCAGCAGCTTAGTCAGGGATCAGCCCCAGCATTTT	CASSLVRDQPQHF
.	TRBJ2-3	TRBV30	.	TGTGCCTGGAGTGCCGGGACTGCAGATACGCAGTATTTT	CAWSAGTADTQYF
TRBD1	TRBJ2-1	TRBV3-1	.	TGTGCCAGCAGCCCCACGGACAGGGGGCTAGTGCACAATGAGCAGTTCTTC	CASSPTDRGLVHNEQFF
.	TRBJ1-1	TRBV7-6	.	TGTGCCAGCAGCAGCATGCCGGCGAACACTGAAGCTTTCTTT	CASSSMPANTEAFF
.	TRBJ1-5	TRBV19	.	TGTGCCAGTAGTATATTCAGGGGATTTGGAAATCAGCCCCAGCATTTT	CASSIFRGFGNQPQHF
.	TRBJ1-5	TRBV20-1	.	TGCAGTGCTAGGTCCAAGGGTATGGGCAATCAGCCCCAGCATTTT	CSARSKGMGNQPQHF
.	TRBJ2-7	TRBV25-1	.	TGTGCCAGCAGTGGGGGGTTCTCAGGATACGAGCAGTACTTC	CASSGGFSGYEQYF
TRBD1	TRBJ1-1	TRBV6-5	.	TGTGCCAGCAGTTTTCGTCCAACAGGGGCGGTGAACACTGAAGCTTTCTTT	CASSFRPTGAVNTEAFF
TRBD1	TRBJ1-2	TRBV19	few	TGTGCCAGTAGTGGGACAGGGGGCAATTATGGCTACACCTTC	CASSGTGGNYGYTF
.	TRBJ1-1	TRBV30	.	TGTGCCTGGAGTGTAAATCTGGAGACTGAAGCTTTCTTT	CAWSVNLETEAFF
.	TRBJ2-1	TRBV20-1	.	TGCAGTGCTAGAAGACAGGATACCTACAATGAGCAGTTCTTC	CSARRQDTYNEQFF
.	TRBJ1-2	TRBV6-2/TRBV6-3	.	TGTGCCAGCAGCCCTCCGGACCGATTCTATGGCTACACCTTC	CASSPPDRFYGYTF
.	TRBJ2-7	TRBV27	once	TGTGCCAGCAGTCGCCTCAGGGACCACGAGCAGTACTTC	CASSRLRDHEQYF
.	TRBJ2-7	TRBV14	few	TGTGCCAGCAGCCAAGAAGGGAGGTACGAGCAGTACTTC	CASSQEGRYEQYF
.	TRBJ2-7	TRBV3-1	once	TGTGCCAGCAGCCAAGGGACTTTCTCCTACGAGCAGTACTTC	CASSQGTFSYEQYF
TRBD1	TRBJ2-7	TRBV20-1	once	TGCAGCGTTCCGGGGACAGGGGCCTACGAGCAGTACTTC	CSVPGTGAYEQYF
.	TRBJ2-7	TRBV18	.	TGTGCCAGCTCACCTCTTCTCTCTGGGTACGAGCAGTACTTC	CASSPLLSGYEQYF
.	TRBJ2-3	TRBV3-1	.	TGTGCCAGCAGCCAATGGAGGACAGATACGCAGTATTTT	CASSQWRTDTQYF
.	TRBJ2-1	TRBV15	.	TGTGCCACCAGCCTTGATGGACACTCCTACAATGAGCAGTTCTTC	CATSLDGHSYNEQFF
.	TRBJ1-2	TRBV7-9	.	TGTGCCAGCAGCTCGGCAGCGGGGGGCTATGGCTACACCTTC	CASSSAAGGYGYTF